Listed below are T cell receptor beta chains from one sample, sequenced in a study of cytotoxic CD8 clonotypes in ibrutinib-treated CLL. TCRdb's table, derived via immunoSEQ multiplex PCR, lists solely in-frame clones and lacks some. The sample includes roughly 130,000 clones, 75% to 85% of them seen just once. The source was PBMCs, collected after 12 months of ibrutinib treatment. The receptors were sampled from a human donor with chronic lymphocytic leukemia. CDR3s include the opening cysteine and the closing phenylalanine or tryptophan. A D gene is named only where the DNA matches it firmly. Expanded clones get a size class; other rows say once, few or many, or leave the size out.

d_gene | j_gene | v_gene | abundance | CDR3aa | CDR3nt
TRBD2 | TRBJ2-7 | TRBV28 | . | CASSSLAELSYEQYF | TGTGCCAGCAGTTCCCTAGCGGAACTGTCCTACGAGCAGTACTTC
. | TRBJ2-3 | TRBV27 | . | CASSLSWGDRSDTQYF | TGTGCCAGCAGTTTATCATGGGGGGACCGGTCAGATACGCAGTATTTT
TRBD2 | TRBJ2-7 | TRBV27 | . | CASSPRSSGSSYEQYF | TGTGCCAGCAGTCCCCGGAGTAGCGGGAGCTCCTACGAGCAGTACTTC
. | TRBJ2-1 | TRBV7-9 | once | CASSSTNDGDNEQFF | TGTGCCAGCAGCTCAACCAACGACGGGGACAATGAGCAGTTCTTC
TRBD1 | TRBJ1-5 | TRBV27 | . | CASSLWGIPRGEDQPQHF | TGTGCCAGCAGTTTATGGGGGATACCCAGGGGGGAGGATCAGCCCCAGCATTTT
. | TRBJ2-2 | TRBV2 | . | CASSSQGNTGELFF | TGTGCCAGCAGTTCACAGGGGAACACCGGGGAGCTGTTTTTT
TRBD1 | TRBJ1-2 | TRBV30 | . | CAWKSDRAVLGYTF | TGTGCCTGGAAATCGGACAGGGCTGTTTTAGGCTACACCTTC
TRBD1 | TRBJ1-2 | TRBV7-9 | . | CASTDLTGREGYTF | TGTGCCAGCACCGATCTGACAGGGCGGGAGGGCTACACCTTC
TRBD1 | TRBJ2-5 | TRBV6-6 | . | CASTRRDRGRETQYF | TGTGCCAGCACCCGAAGGGACAGGGGGCGAGAGACCCAGTACTTC
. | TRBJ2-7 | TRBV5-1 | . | CASSVGPRSYEQYF | TGCGCCAGCAGCGTGGGACCGCGCTCCTACGAGCAGTACTTC
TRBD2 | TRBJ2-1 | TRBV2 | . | CASKVLASGNEQFF | TGTGCCAGCAAGGTTTTGGCTAGCGGGAATGAGCAGTTCTTC
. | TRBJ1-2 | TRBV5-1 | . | CASSLGQYGSYTF | TGCGCCAGCAGCTTGGGTCAGTATGGAAGCTACACCTTC
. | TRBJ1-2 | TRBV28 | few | CASSFPNTGYGYTF | TGTGCCAGCAGTTTCCCGAACACAGGCTATGGCTACACCTTC
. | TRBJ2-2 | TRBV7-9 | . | CASTTGELFF | TGTGCCAGCACCACCGGGGAGCTGTTTTTT
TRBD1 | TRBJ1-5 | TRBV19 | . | CASSSRRQGGNQPQHF | TGTGCCAGTAGTTCCCGGAGACAGGGCGGCAATCAGCCCCAGCATTTT
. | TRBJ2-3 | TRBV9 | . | CASSVGWGADTQYF | TGTGCCAGCAGCGTAGGTTGGGGAGCAGATACGCAGTATTTT
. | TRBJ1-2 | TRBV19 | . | CASRTSVYGYTF | TGTGCCAGTAGAACGTCAGTCTATGGCTACACCTTC
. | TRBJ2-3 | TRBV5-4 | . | CASSKFEGGTDTQYF | TGTGCCAGCAGCAAATTTGAGGGGGGGACAGATACGCAGTATTTT
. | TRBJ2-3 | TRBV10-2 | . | CASSAWLASTDTQYF | TGCGCCAGCAGTGCCTGGCTAGCGAGCACAGATACGCAGTATTTT
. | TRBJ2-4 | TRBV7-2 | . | CASSPGGSKNIQYF | TGTGCCAGCAGCCCTGGGGGCTCCAAAAACATTCAGTACTTC
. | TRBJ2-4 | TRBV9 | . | CASSVSGALNIQYF | TGTGCCAGCAGCGTCTCGGGGGCTTTGAACATTCAGTACTTC
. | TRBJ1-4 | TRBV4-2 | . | CASSQDNVPLGELFF | TGTGCCAGCAGCCAAGACAACGTTCCCCTGGGGGAACTGTTTTTT
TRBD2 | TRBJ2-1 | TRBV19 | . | CASQASGTTFPYNEQFF | TGTGCCAGTCAGGCTAGCGGGACTACATTTCCCTACAATGAGCAGTTCTTC
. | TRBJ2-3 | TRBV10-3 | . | CAINRGREPTDTQYF | TGTGCCATCAACCGGGGGCGGGAGCCCACAGATACGCAGTATTTT
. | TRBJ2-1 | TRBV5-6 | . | CASSLVDEQFF | TGTGCCAGCAGCTTGGTGGATGAGCAGTTCTTC
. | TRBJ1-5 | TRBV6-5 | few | CASSYGGNQPQHF | TGTGCCAGCAGTTACGGTGGCAATCAGCCCCAGCATTTT
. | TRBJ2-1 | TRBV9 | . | CASSVAMGSYNEQFF | TGTGCCAGCAGCGTAGCAATGGGCTCCTACAATGAGCAGTTCTTC
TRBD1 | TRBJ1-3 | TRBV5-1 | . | CASSNPGQTFSGNTIYF | TGCGCCAGCAGTAATCCGGGACAGACCTTCTCTGGAAACACCATATATTTT
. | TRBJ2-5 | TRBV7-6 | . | CASSLVQGTQYF | TGTGCCAGCAGCTTAGTCCAGGGGACCCAGTACTTC
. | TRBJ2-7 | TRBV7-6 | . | CASSRGVGSYEQYF | TGTGCCAGCAGCCGTGGGGTAGGCAGCTACGAGCAGTACTTC
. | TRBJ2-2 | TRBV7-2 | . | CASSFRGTGELFF | TGTGCCAGCAGCTTTCGGGGCACCGGGGAGCTGTTTTTT
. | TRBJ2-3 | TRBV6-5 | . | CATGTRRSTDTQYF | TGTGCCACCGGGACCCGGCGAAGCACAGATACGCAGTATTTT
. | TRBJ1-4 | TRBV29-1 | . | CSGKTATNEKLFF | TGCAGCGGGAAGACTGCAACTAATGAAAAACTGTTTTTT
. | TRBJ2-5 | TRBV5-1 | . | CASSSVRGNQETQYF | TGCGCCAGCAGCTCCGTCCGCGGGAATCAAGAGACCCAGTACTTC
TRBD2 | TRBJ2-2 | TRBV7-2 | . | CASSDGLAGWGTGELFF | TGTGCCAGCAGCGACGGACTAGCGGGGTGGGGTACCGGGGAGCTGTTTTTT
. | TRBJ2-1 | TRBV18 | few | CASSRAIVSVEQFF | TGTGCCAGCTCACGGGCGATAGTTTCGGTTGAGCAGTTCTTC
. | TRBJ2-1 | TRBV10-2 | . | CASSESYNEQFF | TGCGCCAGCAGTGAGTCTTACAATGAGCAGTTCTTC
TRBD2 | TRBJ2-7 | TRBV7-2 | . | CASSQTSGYEQYF | TGTGCCAGCAGCCAAACTAGCGGCTACGAGCAGTACTTC
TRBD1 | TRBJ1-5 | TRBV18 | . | CASSSGGRDDPRNNQPQHF | TGTGCCAGCTCATCAGGGGGAAGGGACGACCCGCGGAATAATCAGCCCCAGCATTTT
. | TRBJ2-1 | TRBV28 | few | CASSFRGYNEQFF | TGTGCCAGCAGTTTCCGGGGCTACAATGAGCAGTTCTTC
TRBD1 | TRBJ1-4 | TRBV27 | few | CASSPDRGRGEKLFF | TGTGCCAGCAGTCCTGACAGGGGCAGGGGTGAAAAACTGTTTTTT
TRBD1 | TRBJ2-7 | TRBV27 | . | CASSPRDRGSYEQYF | TGTGCCAGCAGTCCACGGGACAGGGGCTCCTACGAGCAGTACTTC
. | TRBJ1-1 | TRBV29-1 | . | CSVEQGGWNTEAFF | TGCAGCGTTGAACAGGGAGGATGGAACACTGAAGCTTTCTTT
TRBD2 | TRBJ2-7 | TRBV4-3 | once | CASSQDRDYSYEQYF | TGCGCCAGCAGCCAAGATAGGGACTACTCCTACGAGCAGTACTTC
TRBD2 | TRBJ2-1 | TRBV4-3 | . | CASSQEGLAGENEQFF | TGCGCCAGCAGCCAAGAGGGACTAGCGGGAGAGAATGAGCAGTTCTTC
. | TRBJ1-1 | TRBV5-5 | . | CASRVSMQNTEAFF | TGTGCCAGCAGGGTGAGCATGCAGAACACTGAAGCTTTCTTT
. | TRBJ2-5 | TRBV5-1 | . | CASSSPRGETQYF | TGCGCCAGCAGCTCCCCAAGGGGAGAGACCCAGTACTTC
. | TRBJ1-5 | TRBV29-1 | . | CSVKMDSGPNQPQHF | TGCAGCGTCAAAATGGACAGTGGGCCGAATCAGCCCCAGCATTTT
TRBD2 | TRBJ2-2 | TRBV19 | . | CASSMAGVAGELFF | TGTGCCAGTAGTATGGCGGGAGTCGCCGGGGAGCTGTTTTTT